Listed below are T cell receptor beta chains from one sample, sequenced in a study of STAT5B mutations in CD4+ large granular lymphocyte leukemia. The table came from immunoSEQ multiplex PCR; TCRdb's copy has only in-frame clones and leaves some out. The sample has 31,000 or so clones, more than 65% seen once. Sequencing input: CD4+ T cells from blood buffy coats. Every receptor here comes from a human donor in good health. The CDR3 runs from the conserved cysteine through the conserved F or W. The D gene is left open where the match is weak. Clone size appears in some rows only: once, few, many, or a class for an expanded clone.

size	J	V	D	CDR3	DNA
.	TRBJ2-4	TRBV19	TRBD1	CASNPTGERNIQYF	TGTGCCAGTAACCCAACAGGGGAGAGGAACATTCAGTACTTC
.	TRBJ2-7	TRBV29-1	TRBD1	CSVDRDRAPYEQYF	TGCAGCGTTGACCGGGACAGGGCCCCCTACGAGCAGTACTTC
.	TRBJ1-2	TRBV5-1	.	CASSLGQGGGYTF	TGCGCCAGCAGCTTGGGTCAGGGCGGCGGCTACACCTTC
.	TRBJ2-1	TRBV7-8	TRBD2	CASSLSTSGFNEQFF	TGTGCCAGCAGCTTATCAACTAGCGGCTTCAATGAGCAGTTCTTC
.	TRBJ1-4	TRBV21-1	.	CASSKRDRGQGNEKLFF	TGTGCCAGCAGCAAACGGGACAGGGGCCAGGGTAATGAAAAACTGTTTTTT
.	TRBJ1-2	TRBV5-4	.	CASSLGKGGANYGYTF	TGTGCCAGCAGCCTAGGAAAAGGGGGGGCTAACTATGGCTACACCTTC
.	TRBJ2-7	TRBV6-4	TRBD1	CASSAETGSSYEQYF	TGTGCCAGCAGTGCGGAGACAGGGAGCTCCTACGAGCAGTACTTC
once	TRBJ2-7	TRBV19	.	CASSIEAGRGYEQYF	TGTGCCAGTAGTATAGAGGCAGGTAGGGGCTACGAGCAGTACTTC
.	TRBJ2-7	TRBV5-6	.	CASSLFRSTAAYEQYF	TGTGCCAGCAGCTTGTTCCGCTCAACCGCGGCCTACGAGCAGTACTTC
few	TRBJ1-1	TRBV7-2	.	CASSLAVWTEAFF	TGTGCCAGCAGCTTAGCAGTGTGGACTGAAGCTTTCTTT
.	TRBJ2-6	TRBV7-2	.	CASSPKSSGANVLTF	TGTGCCAGCAGCCCAAAAAGCTCTGGGGCCAACGTCCTGACTTTC
.	TRBJ2-3	TRBV7-6	TRBD2	CASSLAGGPADTQYF	TGTGCCAGCAGCTTAGCGGGAGGGCCGGCAGATACGCAGTATTTT
.	TRBJ2-3	TRBV11-2	.	CASSLGLLDTDTQYF	TGTGCCAGCAGCTTAGGACTTCTCGACACAGATACGCAGTATTTT
.	TRBJ2-7	TRBV9	.	CASSVGPDSYEQYF	TGTGCCAGCAGCGTAGGACCGGATTCCTACGAGCAGTACTTC
.	TRBJ2-3	TRBV28	.	CASSLAGVADTQYF	TGTGCCAGCAGTTTAGCCGGGGTGGCAGATACGCAGTATTTT
.	TRBJ1-5	TRBV7-2	TRBD1	CASSSRTGGRNQPQHF	TGTGCCAGCAGCTCTCGGACAGGGGGCCGCAATCAGCCCCAGCATTTT
once	TRBJ1-6	TRBV5-1	TRBD1	CASREGAVNSPLHF	TGCGCCAGCAGGGAGGGGGCAGTGAATTCACCCCTCCACTTT
once	TRBJ2-2	TRBV18	.	CASSPQNTGELFF	TGTGCCAGCTCACCACAGAACACCGGGGAGCTGTTTTTT
.	TRBJ2-7	TRBV5-4	.	CASSLARDSYEQYF	TGTGCCAGCAGCTTGGCCAGGGACTCCTACGAGCAGTACTTC
.	TRBJ1-5	TRBV18	.	CASSGGRDQPQHF	TGTGCCAGCTCGGGGGGGCGGGATCAGCCCCAGCATTTT
few	TRBJ2-2	TRBV19	TRBD2	CASSGLADNTGELFF	TGTGCCAGTTCGGGACTAGCGGACAACACCGGGGAGCTGTTTTTT
.	TRBJ1-1	TRBV6-5	.	CASRPLQGRAAEAFF	TGTGCCAGCAGACCTCTACAGGGAAGAGCGGCTGAAGCTTTCTTT
.	TRBJ1-2	TRBV5-1	.	CASSEDRLYGYTF	TGCGCCAGCAGCGAAGACAGACTGTATGGCTACACCTTC
.	TRBJ2-7	TRBV19	TRBD1	CASSISGGQSYEQYF	TGTGCCAGTAGTATATCTGGGGGACAGTCCTACGAGCAGTACTTC
.	TRBJ2-5	TRBV5-6	.	CASSLGLGQETQYF	TGTGCCAGCAGCTTGGGGCTAGGGCAAGAGACCCAGTACTTC
few	TRBJ2-7	TRBV19	.	CASSIEGSEQYF	TGTGCCAGTAGTATAGAAGGGTCCGAGCAGTACTTC
.	TRBJ2-5	TRBV5-1	TRBD2	CASSLTGLAGTGYETQYF	TGCGCCAGCAGCCTCACTGGACTAGCGGGGACGGGCTATGAGACCCAGTACTTC
.	TRBJ1-3	TRBV9	TRBD1	CASSVGDRTAGNTIYF	TGTGCCAGCAGCGTAGGGGACAGGACAGCTGGAAACACCATATATTTT
.	TRBJ2-5	TRBV10-2	TRBD2	CASNIAGGPKETQYF	TGCGCCAGCAATATAGCGGGGGGGCCCAAGGAGACCCAGTACTTC
.	TRBJ2-7	TRBV7-2	.	CASSTVGGLSEQYF	TGTGCCAGCAGCACCGTAGGCGGGCTCTCCGAGCAGTACTTC
.	TRBJ2-6	TRBV19	TRBD1	CASSIVGQGAAGANVLTF	TGTGCCAGTAGTATAGTAGGACAGGGGGCTGCTGGGGCCAACGTCCTGACTTTC
.	TRBJ1-2	TRBV5-1	TRBD1	CASSLALTGLNGYTF	TGCGCCAGCAGCTTGGCCCTGACAGGGCTTAATGGCTACACCTTC
.	TRBJ2-2	TRBV27	.	CASSLSIGSGELFF	TGTGCCAGCAGTTTATCCATTGGGTCCGGGGAGCTGTTTTTT
.	TRBJ1-1	TRBV29-1	.	CSVGTAFEAFF	TGCAGCGTTGGAACCGCTTTTGAAGCTTTCTTT
.	TRBJ1-5	TRBV27	.	CASSLRGQIERLPQHF	TGTGCCAGCAGTTTAAGGGGCCAGATTGAACGTTTGCCCCAGCATTTT
.	TRBJ2-3	TRBV4-3	.	CASSQGRRGDTQYF	TGCGCCAGCAGCCAAGGACGGAGGGGAGATACGCAGTATTTT
.	TRBJ2-3	TRBV18	TRBD2	CASSPSLAGATDTQYF	TGTGCCAGCTCACCGTCACTAGCGGGAGCCACAGATACGCAGTATTTT
.	TRBJ2-3	TRBV15	.	CATSPPKGTRTDTQYF	TGTGCCACCAGCCCCCCCAAAGGAACCCGCACAGATACGCAGTATTTT
once	TRBJ2-3	TRBV27	TRBD2	CASNPGTSGGWGTQYF	TGTGCCAGCAACCCCGGGACTAGCGGAGGGTGGGGTACGCAGTATTTT
.	TRBJ1-3	TRBV6-1	.	CASSERVQGGNTIYF	TGTGCCAGCAGTGAACGGGTCCAGGGTGGAAACACCATATATTTT
.	TRBJ2-3	TRBV7-2	.	CASSSGVTDTQYF	TGTGCCAGCAGCTCAGGGGTCACAGATACGCAGTATTTT
.	TRBJ1-2	TRBV5-4	.	CASSSGGGANYGYTF	TGTGCCAGCAGCTCCGGTGGGGGGGCGAACTATGGCTACACCTTC
few	TRBJ1-6	TRBV30	TRBD1	CAWSVNGQGNSPLHF	TGTGCCTGGAGTGTGAATGGACAGGGAAATTCACCCCTCCACTTT
.	TRBJ2-3	TRBV13	TRBD1	CASSPRDRFSSTDTQYF	TGTGCCAGCAGCCCGAGGGACAGATTTTCTAGCACAGATACGCAGTATTTT
.	TRBJ2-3	TRBV4-2	.	CASSQEGTDTDTQYF	TGTGCCAGCAGCCAAGAGGGAACGGATACAGATACGCAGTATTTT
.	TRBJ2-7	TRBV5-6	.	CASNAGHPGQYF	TGTGCCAGCAATGCGGGACATCCCGGGCAGTACTTC
.	TRBJ1-5	TRBV7-9	TRBD1	CASSSPPGTGGNQPQHF	TGTGCCAGCAGCTCCCCGCCCGGGACAGGGGGTAATCAGCCCCAGCATTTT
once	TRBJ2-5	TRBV7-2	TRBD2	CASSSGTSGGAETQYF	TGTGCCAGCAGCTCTGGGACTAGCGGGGGGGCGGAGACCCAGTACTTC
.	TRBJ2-1	TRBV18	.	CASMLGGSLHNEQFF	TGTGCCAGCATGCTGGGTGGGAGCCTACACAATGAGCAGTTCTTC
.	TRBJ2-2	TRBV5-5	TRBD2	CASSSVLAANTGELFF	TGTGCCAGCAGTTCCGTTCTAGCGGCGAACACCGGGGAGCTGTTTTTT
.	TRBJ2-7	TRBV10-3	.	CAISESTSLSYEQYF	TGTGCCATCAGTGAGTCGACCAGTCTGTCCTACGAGCAGTACTTC
few	TRBJ1-1	TRBV10-3	.	CAISEYLGNTEAFF	TGTGCCATCAGTGAGTATCTGGGGAACACTGAAGCTTTCTTT
.	TRBJ1-1	TRBV30	.	CAWAGGLRAEAFF	TGTGCCTGGGCGGGGGGGCTTCGGGCTGAAGCTTTCTTT
.	TRBJ2-3	TRBV7-3	.	CASSFSRDTTDTQYF	TGTGCCAGCAGCTTCTCCCGGGATACTACAGATACGCAGTATTTT
few	TRBJ1-5	TRBV2	TRBD1	CASSEAVDRMRQPQHF	TGTGCCAGCAGTGAAGCTGTGGACAGGATGCGGCAGCCCCAGCATTTT
.	TRBJ2-5	TRBV9	.	CASSAPVGAAGWKTQYF	TGTGCCAGCAGCGCGCCGGTGGGGGCCGCAGGGTGGAAGACCCAGTACTTC
medium-sized	TRBJ1-1	TRBV29-1	.	CSFMNTEAFF	TGCAGTTTCATGAACACTGAAGCTTTCTTT
once	TRBJ2-7	TRBV9	.	CASTLGTSSSYEQYF	TGTGCCAGCACTTTAGGGACATCTAGCTCCTACGAGCAGTACTTC
.	TRBJ1-2	TRBV6-5	.	CAAQGHRNYGYTF	TGTGCTGCTCAAGGGCACAGGAACTATGGCTACACCTTC